The TCR beta chain under discussion was sequenced for a study of CD8+CD57+ T cells in acquired aplastic anemia listed by TCRdb under 2018. About the study as a whole: Extracted DNA from sorted CD4+ and CD8+ cells averaged 3.2 ug, ranging from about 0.18 to 27.4 ug. CD8+CD57+ expansion was defined as frequency above the mean frequency observed in healthy subjects.

Patients chosen for sequencing had shown expansion of CD8+CD57+ cells by flow cytometry. Every patient had a diagnosis of severe acquired aplastic anemia based on International Study of Aplastic Anemia and Agranulocytosis and Camitta criteria. No patient had received any therapy when blood was sampled. TCR repertoires of sorted CD4+ and CD8+ blood T cells from severe aplastic anemia patients and healthy subjects were deep-sequenced in the study. In the USA, patient enrollment took place under clinicaltrials.gov protocols 00001620, 01623167, 00001397, 00071045, 00081523 and 00961064. Ficoll-Paque density gradient centrifugation was used to isolate peripheral blood mononuclear cells. Before DNA extraction, CD4+ and CD8+ T cells were sorted by FACS or by magnetic beads. The study at large found these results: Patients and healthy controls showed no significant difference in CD8+ Simpson's diversity (P=0.060). Although under 35 CD8+ CDR3 sequences were shared by patients and controls, these sequences appeared highly expressed in patients and within the immunodominant clones of patients.

This clonotype occurred a few times. Which antigen it targets is not known. No qualities accompany the bases; no much larger clone lies one base away. Genomic DNA served as template for TCR beta VDJ combination and CDR3 sequence profiling. TCR repertoire sequencing was run on an Illumina HiSeq 2000. As for the original processing: TRBV/TRBJ rearrangement plots, CDR3 size and DJ length profiles, and Simpson's diversity index were used to assess repertoires. The immunodominant clone was defined as the most abundant DNA sequence in deep sequencing data. CDR3 amino acid sequences were screened for sharing across subjects and were compared with published repertoires and the VDJdb database. TCRdb applied fastp at Q25 and MiXCR to the public reads, then kept only in-frame beta chains. Each record represents a unique CDR3 protein, reported with the most common genes and DNA among its rows. These V and J calls rely on TCRdb rather than the paper's analysis. In all, the sample holds fewer than 200,000 distinct CDR3 sequences, and around half of those were seen once. The ten largest clonotypes hold about 1.8% of the sample.

V is pared back by 3 bases and J by 0 bases, with 8 bases lying between the germline termini. The CDR3 numbers 14 residues from cysteine through phenylalanine. Solely the CDR3 DNA is kept, with 42 bases framed from the first base. The germline V gene specifies LGHNT as CDR1 and FRNRAP as CDR2. This chain joins TRBV12-5 to TRBJ1-2; the D gene cannot be resolved reliably. The sequence was obtained from a human donor with aplastic anemia. Sequenced material: sorted CD4+, CD8+, or CD8+CD57+ T cells (not recorded which) from PBMCs. The nucleotide sequence reads TGTGCTAGTGGTTTAGGGTATTCTAACTATGGCTACACCTTC. This encodes CASGLGYSNYGYTF.